The clone carrying this T cell receptor beta chain was observed a few times. As yet, its antigen is unknown. PCR amplification relied on 60 Vbeta primers (plus 13 Jbeta primers). Produced via immunoSEQ multiplex PCR; TCRdb's table is partial and in-frame only. The table has tens of thousands of clones, about 82% seen once. The data stem from a study of cytomegalovirus exposure and HLA in healthy donors. General study findings and limits: According to an earlier analysis, most TCR beta V segments yielded productive rearrangements about 87% or about 30% of the time. A highly shared variant cluster was judged a likely technical artifact. CMV serostatus alone was available as immune exposure information.

The CDR3 totals 17 residues. Germline lookup yields CDR1 WSHSY and CDR2 SAAADI. Trimming left V 1 base short and J 1 base short, with 16 bases between. The rearrangement joins TRBV10-2 to TRBJ1-1, with D perhaps matching TRBD1 (6 bases). This TCR came from a woman younger than 45 in good health and CMV-seronegative. Sequenced sample: PBMCs. CDR3 DNA: TGCGCCAGCAGTGAGTTTCTTAGTGGACAGACGAACACTGAAGCTTTCTTT. Protein product: CASSEFLSGQTNTEAFF.